The clone carrying this TCR beta chain was seen only a few times. TCRdb itself ran the RT-PCR reads through MiXCR, one entry per CDR3 protein. The sample shows about 680,000 distinct CDR3 sequences, approximately 15% of them seen only once. Sequenced sample: memory CD4+ T cells from blood. This sequence originates from a female donor in good health, serving as a healthy control.

The CDR3 is CASSEESGGWGYTF. CDR3 bases: TGTGCCAGCAGTGAGGAGTCAGGGGGCTGGGGCTACACCTTC. V is TRBV6-1 and J is TRBJ1-2; 8 bases agree with TRBD1. The CDR3 sequence is 14 residues long. Per the germline V gene, CDR1 is MNHNS and CDR2 is SASEGT. V shed 3 bases, J shed 8 bases, and the junction held 8 bases outside the gene matches.